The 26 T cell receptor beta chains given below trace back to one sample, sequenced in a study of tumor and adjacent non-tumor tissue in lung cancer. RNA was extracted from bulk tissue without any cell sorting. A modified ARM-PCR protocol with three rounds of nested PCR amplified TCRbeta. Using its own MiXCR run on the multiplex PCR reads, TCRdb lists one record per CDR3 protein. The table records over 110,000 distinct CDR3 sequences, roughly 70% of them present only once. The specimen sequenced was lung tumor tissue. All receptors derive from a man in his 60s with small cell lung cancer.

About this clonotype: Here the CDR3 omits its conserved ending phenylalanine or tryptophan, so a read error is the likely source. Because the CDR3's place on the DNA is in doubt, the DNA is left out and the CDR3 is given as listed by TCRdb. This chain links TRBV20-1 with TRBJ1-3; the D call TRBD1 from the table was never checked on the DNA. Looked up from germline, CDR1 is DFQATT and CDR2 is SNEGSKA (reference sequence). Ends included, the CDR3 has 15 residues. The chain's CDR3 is CSASRDSLSGNTIYS.

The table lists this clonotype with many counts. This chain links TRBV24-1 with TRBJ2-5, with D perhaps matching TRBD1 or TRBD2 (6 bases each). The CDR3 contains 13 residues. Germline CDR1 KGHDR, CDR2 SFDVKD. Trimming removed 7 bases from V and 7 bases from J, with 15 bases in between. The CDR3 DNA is TGTGCCACCAGCCCGCCGGGGGCGGGGACCCAGTACTTC. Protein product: CATSPPGAGTQYF.

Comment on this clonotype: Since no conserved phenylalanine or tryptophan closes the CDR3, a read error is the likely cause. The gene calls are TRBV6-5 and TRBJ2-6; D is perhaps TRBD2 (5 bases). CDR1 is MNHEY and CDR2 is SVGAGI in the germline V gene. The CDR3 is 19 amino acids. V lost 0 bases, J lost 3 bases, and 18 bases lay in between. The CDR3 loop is CASSYSITRAWSGANVLTL. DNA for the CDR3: TGTGCCAGCAGTTACTCTATTACTAGGGCATGGAGTGGGGCCAACGTCCTGACTCTC.

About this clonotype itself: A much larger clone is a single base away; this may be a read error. CDR3 coding DNA: TGTGCCAGCAGCTTTCTATCGGGACTAGCGGGGTACAATGAGCAGTTCTTC. Encoded protein: CASSFLSGLAGYNEQFF. The chain carries TRBV7-8 and TRBJ2-1; 13 nucleotides agree with TRBD2. The CDR3 consists of 17 residues. Trimming removed 3 bases from V and 4 bases from J; junction bases left unmatched: 6. Germline-derived CDR1 and CDR2 are SGHVS and FQNEAQ.

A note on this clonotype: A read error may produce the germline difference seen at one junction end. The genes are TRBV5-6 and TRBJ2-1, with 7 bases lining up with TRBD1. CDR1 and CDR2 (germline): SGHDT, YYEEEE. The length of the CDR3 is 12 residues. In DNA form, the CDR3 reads TGTGTCAGCAGCGAAGGGACAGTTGAGCAGTTCTTC. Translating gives CVSSEGTVEQFF.

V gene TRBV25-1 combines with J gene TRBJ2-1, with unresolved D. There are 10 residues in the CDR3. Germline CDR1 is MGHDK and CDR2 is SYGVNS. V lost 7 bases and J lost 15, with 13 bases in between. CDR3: CASNDSRLFF. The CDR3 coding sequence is TGTGCCAGCAATGACTCACGGTTGTTCTTC.

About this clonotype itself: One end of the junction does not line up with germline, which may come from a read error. The CDR3 sequence is CATSLASSDSYEHYF. The CDR3, as DNA: TGTGCCACCAGCTTAGCTTCCAGCGACTCCTATGAGCATTACTTC. V gene TRBV11-2 combines with J gene TRBJ2-7; D gene uncertain. The CDR3 consists of 15 residues. Germline assignment: CDR1 SGHAT and CDR2 FQNNGV.

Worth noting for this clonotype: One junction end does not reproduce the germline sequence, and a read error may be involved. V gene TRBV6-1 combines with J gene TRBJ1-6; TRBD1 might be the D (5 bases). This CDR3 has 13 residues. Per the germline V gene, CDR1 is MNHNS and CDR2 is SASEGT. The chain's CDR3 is CASNLGTRSPLHF. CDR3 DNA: TGTGCCAGCAACTTAGGGACTAGATCACCTCTCCACTTT.

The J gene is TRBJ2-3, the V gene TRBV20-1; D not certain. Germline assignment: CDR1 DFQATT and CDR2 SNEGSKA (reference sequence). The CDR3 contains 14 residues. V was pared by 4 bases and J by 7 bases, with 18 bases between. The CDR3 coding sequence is TGCAGTGCTACACCATCCCGGTCCCCATATACGCAGTATTTT. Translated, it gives CSATPSRSPYTQYF.

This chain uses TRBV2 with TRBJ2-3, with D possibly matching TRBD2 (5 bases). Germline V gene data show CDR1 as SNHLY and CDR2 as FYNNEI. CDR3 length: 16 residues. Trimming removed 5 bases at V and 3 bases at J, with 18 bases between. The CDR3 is CASSSRRSSYTDTQYF. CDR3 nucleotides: TGTGCCAGCAGTAGTCGGAGGTCTAGCTATACAGATACGCAGTATTTT.

The CDR3 loop reads CASSTSPGHGSQPQHF. The CDR3 region has the DNA TGTGCCAGCTCGACGAGCCCGGGACATGGGTCTCAGCCCCAGCATTTT. The chain couples TRBV6-1 to TRBJ1-5; the D gene is possibly TRBD1 (6 bases). This CDR3 is built from 16 residues. The V end was cut by 8 bases, the J end by 6 bases, with 23 bases between. Germline CDR1 reads MNHNS; CDR2 reads SASEGT.

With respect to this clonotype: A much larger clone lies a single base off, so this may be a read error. In nucleotides, the CDR3 is TGTGCCAGCAGCCAAGAAGGTGGCAGGGGGTATGAAAAACTGTTGTTT. Translated, it gives CASSQEGGRGYEKLLF. This chain connects TRBV4-2 to TRBJ1-4; 7 nucleotides match TRBD1. CDR3 size: 16 residues. The V gene's germline CDR1 is LGHNA and CDR2 YNFKEQ.

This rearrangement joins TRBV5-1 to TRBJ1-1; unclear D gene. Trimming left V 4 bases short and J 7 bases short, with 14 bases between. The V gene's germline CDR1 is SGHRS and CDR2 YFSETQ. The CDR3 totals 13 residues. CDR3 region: CASSPSQPSEAFF. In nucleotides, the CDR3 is TGCGCCAGCAGCCCGAGTCAGCCAAGTGAAGCTTTCTTT.

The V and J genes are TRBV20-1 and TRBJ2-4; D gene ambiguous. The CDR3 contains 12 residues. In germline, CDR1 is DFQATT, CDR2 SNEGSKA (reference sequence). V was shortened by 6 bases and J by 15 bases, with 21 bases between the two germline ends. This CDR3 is CSAVGPKNTRYF. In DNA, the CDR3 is TGCAGTGCCGTGGGCCCCAAAAACACTCGGTACTTC.

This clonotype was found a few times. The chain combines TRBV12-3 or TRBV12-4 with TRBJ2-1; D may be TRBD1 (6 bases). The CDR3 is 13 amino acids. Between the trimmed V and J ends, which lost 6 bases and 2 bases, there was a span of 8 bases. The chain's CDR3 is CASRQGTYNEQFF. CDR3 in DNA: TGTGCCAGCAGACAGGGAACCTACAATGAGCAGTTCTTC.

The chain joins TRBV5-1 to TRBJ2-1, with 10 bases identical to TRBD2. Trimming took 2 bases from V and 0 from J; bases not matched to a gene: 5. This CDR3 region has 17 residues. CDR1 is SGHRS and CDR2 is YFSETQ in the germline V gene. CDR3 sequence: CASSFASGSISYNEQFF. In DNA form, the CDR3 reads TGCGCCAGCAGCTTCGCTAGCGGGAGTATCTCCTACAATGAGCAGTTCTTC.

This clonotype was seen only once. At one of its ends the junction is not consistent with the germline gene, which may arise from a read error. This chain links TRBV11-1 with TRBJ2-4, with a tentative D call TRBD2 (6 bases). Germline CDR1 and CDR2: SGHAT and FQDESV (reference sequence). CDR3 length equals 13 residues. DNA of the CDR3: TGTACCAGCAGTTCCCGGACTACGCGCATTCAGTACTTC. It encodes CTSSSRTTRIQYF.

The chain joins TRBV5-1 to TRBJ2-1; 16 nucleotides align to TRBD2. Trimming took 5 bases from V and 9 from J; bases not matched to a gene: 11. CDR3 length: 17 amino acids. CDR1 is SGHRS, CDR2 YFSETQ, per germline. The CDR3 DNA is TGCGCCAGCAGACAGGGACTAGCGGGAGGGTCGGTGGGTGAGCAGTTCTTC. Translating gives CASRQGLAGGSVGEQFF.

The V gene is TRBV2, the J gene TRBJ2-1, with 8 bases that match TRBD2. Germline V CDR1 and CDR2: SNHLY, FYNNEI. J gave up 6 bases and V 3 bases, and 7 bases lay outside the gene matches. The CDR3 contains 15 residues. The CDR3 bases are TGTGCCAGCAGTGATAATAGCGGGATTGTCAATGAGCAGTTCTTC. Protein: CASSDNSGIVNEQFF.

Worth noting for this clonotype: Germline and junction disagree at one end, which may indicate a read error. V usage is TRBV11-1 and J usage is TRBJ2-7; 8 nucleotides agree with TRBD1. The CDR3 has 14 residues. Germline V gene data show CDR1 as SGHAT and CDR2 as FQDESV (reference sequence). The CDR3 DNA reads TGTGCCAGCAGCCGGACAGGGAGCTCCTACGAGCAGTGCTTC. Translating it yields CASSRTGSSYEQCF.

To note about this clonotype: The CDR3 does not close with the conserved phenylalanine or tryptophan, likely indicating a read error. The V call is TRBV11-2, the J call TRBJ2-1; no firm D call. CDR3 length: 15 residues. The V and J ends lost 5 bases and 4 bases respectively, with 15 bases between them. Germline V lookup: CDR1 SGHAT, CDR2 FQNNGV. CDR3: CASSLVLALYNEQFL. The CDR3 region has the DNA TGTGCCAGCAGCCTCGTGTTAGCCCTTTACAATGAGCAGTTCTTA.

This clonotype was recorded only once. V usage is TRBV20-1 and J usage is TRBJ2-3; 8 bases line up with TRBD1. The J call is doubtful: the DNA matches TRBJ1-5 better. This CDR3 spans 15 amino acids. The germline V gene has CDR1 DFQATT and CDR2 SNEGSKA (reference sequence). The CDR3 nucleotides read TGCAGTGCTAGAGACACAGGGGGGGGTACAGATACGCAGCATTTT. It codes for CSARDTGGGTDTQHF.

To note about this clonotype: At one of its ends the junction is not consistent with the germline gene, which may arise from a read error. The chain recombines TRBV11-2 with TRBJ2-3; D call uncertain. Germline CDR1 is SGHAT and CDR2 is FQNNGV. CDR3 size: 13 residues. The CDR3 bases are TGTGCTAGCAGCCATGAGATCACAGATACGCAGTATTTT. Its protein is CASSHEITDTQYF.

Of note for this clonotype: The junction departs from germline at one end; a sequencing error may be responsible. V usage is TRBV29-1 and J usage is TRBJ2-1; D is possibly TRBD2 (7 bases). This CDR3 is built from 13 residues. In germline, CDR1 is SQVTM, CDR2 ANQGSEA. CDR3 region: CSLEGRGHCEQFF. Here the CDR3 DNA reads TGCAGCCTTGAGGGGCGGGGGCATTGTGAGCAGTTCTTC.

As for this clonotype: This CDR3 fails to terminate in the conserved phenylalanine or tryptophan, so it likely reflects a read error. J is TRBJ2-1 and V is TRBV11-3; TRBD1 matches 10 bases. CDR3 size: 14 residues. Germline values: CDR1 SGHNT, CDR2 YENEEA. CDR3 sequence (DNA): TGTGCCAGCACCTTAGGGACAGGGGTGGGTGAGCAGTTCTTA. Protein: CASTLGTGVGEQFL.

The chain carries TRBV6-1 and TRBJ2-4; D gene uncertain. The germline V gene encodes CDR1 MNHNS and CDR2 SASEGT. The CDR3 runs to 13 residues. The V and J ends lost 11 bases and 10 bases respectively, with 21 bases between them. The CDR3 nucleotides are TGTGCCGCCCGTCGGTCATTCGTGACTATTCAGTACTTC. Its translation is CAARRSFVTIQYF.